Listed below are T cell receptor beta chains from one sample, sequenced in a study of T cell clonotyping in hematopoietic cell transplantation. Data came from immunoSEQ multiplex PCR; TCRdb stores just in-frame clones and leaves some out. This table holds about 41,000 clones, roughly 80% found once. Sequencing used peripheral blood mononuclear cells, obtained before stem cell transplant. Every receptor here comes from a man aged 60 to 75 with myelodysplastic syndrome. Some clones in this sample may be carry-over from other donors' samples. CDR3s include the opening cysteine and the closing phenylalanine or tryptophan. Each record gives: CDR3 protein, CDR3 DNA, clone size, J gene, D gene, V gene. The D gene is left open where the match is weak. Clone size is not always given. Where it is, it says once, few, many or a class for expanded clones.

cdr3_aa: CASSPTGYGYTIYF
cdr3_nt: TGTGCCAGCAGCCCTACCGGGTATGGATACACCATATATTTT
clone_size: NA
j_call: TRBJ1-3
d_call: NA
v_call: TRBV7-9

cdr3_aa: CASSEFGEGNTIYF
cdr3_nt: TGTGCCAGCAGTGAATTCGGGGAAGGAAACACCATATATTTT
clone_size: NA
j_call: TRBJ1-3
d_call: NA
v_call: TRBV25-1

cdr3_aa: CASGQGGYGYTF
cdr3_nt: TGTGCCAGCGGTCAGGGAGGCTATGGCTACACCTTC
clone_size: NA
j_call: TRBJ1-2
d_call: NA
v_call: TRBV28

cdr3_aa: CASSSSRISYNEQFF
cdr3_nt: TGTGCCAGCAGCTCTAGCCGAATCTCCTACAATGAGCAGTTCTTC
clone_size: NA
j_call: TRBJ2-1
d_call: NA
v_call: TRBV7-2

cdr3_aa: CATRTLGYEQYF
cdr3_nt: TGTGCCACCCGGACCTTAGGATACGAGCAGTACTTC
clone_size: NA
j_call: TRBJ2-7
d_call: NA
v_call: TRBV6-6

cdr3_aa: CAAGTANSPLHF
cdr3_nt: TGTGCCGCCGGGACAGCTAATTCACCCCTCCACTTT
clone_size: NA
j_call: TRBJ1-6
d_call: TRBD1
v_call: TRBV2

cdr3_aa: CASSLTGGAAGELFF
cdr3_nt: TGTGCCAGCAGCTTAACGGGGGGCGCGGCCGGGGAGCTGTTTTTT
clone_size: NA
j_call: TRBJ2-2
d_call: NA
v_call: TRBV7-9

cdr3_aa: CASSLDRETQYF
cdr3_nt: TGTGCCAGCAGCTTAGACAGAGAGACCCAGTACTTC
clone_size: once
j_call: TRBJ2-5
d_call: NA
v_call: TRBV7-2

cdr3_aa: CASSVGEMDIRTDTQYF
cdr3_nt: TGTGCCAGCAGCGTAGGGGAAATGGACATACGCACAGATACGCAGTATTTT
clone_size: NA
j_call: TRBJ2-3
d_call: NA
v_call: TRBV9

cdr3_aa: CASSTTRQGPSYEQYF
cdr3_nt: TGTGCCAGCAGCACAACGCGACAGGGTCCCTCCTACGAGCAGTACTTC
clone_size: NA
j_call: TRBJ2-7
d_call: TRBD1
v_call: TRBV28

cdr3_aa: CASSTSPYGGAAGELFF
cdr3_nt: TGTGCCAGCAGCACATCACCTTACGGGGGGGCGGCCGGGGAGCTGTTTTTT
clone_size: NA
j_call: TRBJ2-2
d_call: NA
v_call: TRBV21-1

cdr3_aa: CASSPGSFYGYTF
cdr3_nt: TGTGCCAGCTCACCAGGCTCCTTCTATGGCTACACCTTC
clone_size: few
j_call: TRBJ1-2
d_call: NA
v_call: TRBV18

cdr3_aa: CASSFSLGPNTEAFF
cdr3_nt: TGTGCCAGCAGCTTTAGTCTGGGACCAAACACTGAAGCTTTCTTT
clone_size: few
j_call: TRBJ1-1
d_call: NA
v_call: TRBV7-9

cdr3_aa: CAWSPGRGRVYF
cdr3_nt: TGTGCCTGGAGTCCGGGGAGGGGCCGGGTATATTTT
clone_size: NA
j_call: TRBJ1-3
d_call: NA
v_call: TRBV30

cdr3_aa: CASSPGTVEAQPQHF
cdr3_nt: TGTGCCAGCAGTCCAGGGACAGTAGAAGCACAGCCCCAGCATTTT
clone_size: NA
j_call: TRBJ1-5
d_call: TRBD1
v_call: TRBV6-1

cdr3_aa: CASSQEFYWGAPTGELFF
cdr3_nt: TGCGCCAGCAGCCAAGAATTTTACTGGGGGGCCCCCACCGGGGAGCTGTTTTTT
clone_size: few
j_call: TRBJ2-2
d_call: NA
v_call: TRBV4-3

cdr3_aa: CASSLGLNYGYTF
cdr3_nt: TGTGCCAGCAGCTTAGGGCTTAACTATGGCTACACCTTC
clone_size: NA
j_call: TRBJ1-2
d_call: NA
v_call: TRBV11-2

cdr3_aa: CASRGQGTSYEQYF
cdr3_nt: TGTGCCAGCAGGGGACAGGGGACTTCCTACGAGCAGTACTTC
clone_size: NA
j_call: TRBJ2-7
d_call: TRBD1
v_call: TRBV27

cdr3_aa: CASSRGGVGETQYF
cdr3_nt: TGTGCCAGCAGCCGAGGGGGGGTTGGAGAGACCCAGTACTTC
clone_size: NA
j_call: TRBJ2-5
d_call: NA
v_call: TRBV11-2

cdr3_aa: CASSDPGLLGYTF
cdr3_nt: TGTGCCAGCAGTGACCCGGGACTCCTAGGCTACACCTTC
clone_size: NA
j_call: TRBJ1-2
d_call: NA
v_call: TRBV28

cdr3_aa: CASSFDDNENTIYF
cdr3_nt: TGCGCCAGCAGCTTCGACGACAATGAAAACACCATATATTTT
clone_size: NA
j_call: TRBJ1-3
d_call: NA
v_call: TRBV5-1

cdr3_aa: CASSPGQGGAEAFF
cdr3_nt: TGTGCCAGCAGCCCCGGACAGGGGGGGGCTGAAGCTTTCTTT
clone_size: NA
j_call: TRBJ1-1
d_call: TRBD1
v_call: TRBV7-2

cdr3_aa: CASSADRGTGDFYEQYF
cdr3_nt: TGTGCCAGCAGCGCCGATCGGGGGACAGGGGATTTTTACGAGCAGTACTTC
clone_size: once
j_call: TRBJ2-7
d_call: TRBD1
v_call: TRBV28

cdr3_aa: CASSLAPSGGVTGELFF
cdr3_nt: TGTGCCAGCAGCTTAGCGCCGAGCGGGGGTGTCACCGGGGAGCTGTTTTTT
clone_size: NA
j_call: TRBJ2-2
d_call: TRBD2
v_call: TRBV7-8

cdr3_aa: CASSNADRDSSYEQYF
cdr3_nt: TGTGCCAGTAGTAACGCTGACAGGGACTCATCCTACGAGCAGTACTTC
clone_size: NA
j_call: TRBJ2-7
d_call: NA
v_call: TRBV19

cdr3_aa: CASSLEYGTEANYGYTF
cdr3_nt: TGTGCCAGCAGCTTAGAGTACGGGACAGAAGCTAACTATGGCTACACCTTC
clone_size: NA
j_call: TRBJ1-2
d_call: TRBD1
v_call: TRBV11-2

cdr3_aa: CASRAGTGRPQHF
cdr3_nt: TGTGCCAGCAGAGCCGGGACAGGAAGACCCCAGCATTTT
clone_size: NA
j_call: TRBJ1-5
d_call: TRBD1
v_call: TRBV6-6

cdr3_aa: CASSIWTGGDEKLFF
cdr3_nt: TGTGCCAGTAGTATCTGGACAGGGGGGGACGAAAAACTGTTTTTT
clone_size: NA
j_call: TRBJ1-4
d_call: TRBD1
v_call: TRBV19

cdr3_aa: CASGGRTEAFF
cdr3_nt: TGTGCCAGCGGGGGGCGGACTGAAGCTTTCTTT
clone_size: NA
j_call: TRBJ1-1
d_call: NA
v_call: TRBV25-1

cdr3_aa: CASSRSVGSGSYEQYF
cdr3_nt: TGTGCCAGCAGCAGGAGCGTGGGTAGCGGGTCCTACGAGCAGTACTTC
clone_size: NA
j_call: TRBJ2-7
d_call: TRBD2
v_call: TRBV7-6

cdr3_aa: CASSATGFNYGYTF
cdr3_nt: TGTGCCAGCAGTGCGACAGGGTTTAACTATGGCTACACCTTC
clone_size: NA
j_call: TRBJ1-2
d_call: TRBD1
v_call: TRBV2

cdr3_aa: CASSLREYEQYF
cdr3_nt: TGTGCCAGCAGCTTGCGGGAATACGAGCAGTACTTC
clone_size: NA
j_call: TRBJ2-7
d_call: NA
v_call: TRBV7-9

cdr3_aa: CASSLLSGYGANVLTF
cdr3_nt: TGTGCCAGCAGCTTATTATCCGGGTACGGGGCCAACGTCCTGACTTTC
clone_size: once
j_call: TRBJ2-6
d_call: NA
v_call: TRBV7-2

cdr3_aa: CAISDETGPNNEQFF
cdr3_nt: TGTGCCATCAGTGACGAGACAGGACCAAACAATGAGCAGTTCTTC
clone_size: NA
j_call: TRBJ2-1
d_call: NA
v_call: TRBV10-3

cdr3_aa: CASSLDGFADEKLFF
cdr3_nt: TGCGCCAGCAGCTTGGATGGATTCGCCGATGAAAAACTGTTTTTT
clone_size: once
j_call: TRBJ1-4
d_call: NA
v_call: TRBV5-1

cdr3_aa: CASSGRDRGIFDYGYTF
cdr3_nt: TGCGCCAGCAGCGGAAGGGACAGGGGGATCTTCGACTATGGCTACACCTTC
clone_size: once
j_call: TRBJ1-2
d_call: TRBD1
v_call: TRBV5-1

cdr3_aa: CASSPGTPGNTIYF
cdr3_nt: TGTGCCAGCAGCCCCGGGACACCCGGAAACACCATATATTTT
clone_size: once
j_call: TRBJ1-3
d_call: NA
v_call: TRBV7-4

cdr3_aa: CASGGQGKVVTEAFF
cdr3_nt: TGTGCCAGCGGGGGGCAGGGGAAGGTGGTCACTGAAGCTTTCTTT
clone_size: NA
j_call: TRBJ1-1
d_call: NA
v_call: TRBV2

cdr3_aa: CAWSVSVYGYTF
cdr3_nt: TGTGCCTGGAGTGTATCGGTCTATGGCTACACCTTC
clone_size: NA
j_call: TRBJ1-2
d_call: NA
v_call: TRBV30

cdr3_aa: CASSRRGGAQETQYF
cdr3_nt: TGCGCCAGCAGCCGTAGGGGCGGGGCTCAAGAGACCCAGTACTTC
clone_size: NA
j_call: TRBJ2-5
d_call: NA
v_call: TRBV10-2

cdr3_aa: CAWERRLYEQYF
cdr3_nt: TGTGCCTGGGAACGACGGCTCTACGAGCAGTACTTC
clone_size: NA
j_call: TRBJ2-7
d_call: NA
v_call: TRBV30

cdr3_aa: CASSESNRISGNTIYF
cdr3_nt: TGCGCCAGCAGTGAGTCCAACAGGATCTCTGGAAACACCATATATTTT
clone_size: NA
j_call: TRBJ1-3
d_call: NA
v_call: TRBV10-1

cdr3_aa: CAIASSSAIYEQYF
cdr3_nt: TGTGCCATCGCCTCCTCGTCAGCAATCTACGAGCAGTACTTC
clone_size: NA
j_call: TRBJ2-7
d_call: NA
v_call: TRBV10-3

cdr3_aa: CASKSINGNTIYF
cdr3_nt: TGTGCCAGTAAATCCATAAACGGAAACACCATATATTTT
clone_size: NA
j_call: TRBJ1-3
d_call: NA
v_call: TRBV19

cdr3_aa: CASSLEDRLNSPLHF
cdr3_nt: TGTGCCAGCAGCTTAGAGGACAGGCTAAATTCACCCCTCCACTTT
clone_size: NA
j_call: TRBJ1-6
d_call: TRBD1
v_call: TRBV7-2